This T cell receptor beta chain came from a study of blood T cell repertoires in COVID-19. Germline CDR1 SGHTS, CDR2 YDEGEE. J was trimmed by 6 bases and V by 3 bases; bases with no gene match: 5. This CDR3 comprises 15 residues. Residents of 24 US areas, aged about 18 to 89 years, made up the participants. It was within 2 weeks before study entry that exposed participants met a COVID-19 case. The protocol was immunoSEQ multiplex PCR, while the TCRdb copy is restricted to in-frame clones and leaves out a portion. The sample contains roughly 380,000 clones, about nine tenths of which appear only once. This clone was counted only a few times.

Sample: PBMCs or T cells enriched from blood (not recorded which). The rearrangement links TRBV5-8 to TRBJ2-2, with 10 bases identical to TRBD2. This clonotype was obtained from a woman aged 25 to 39 who had been exposed to COVID-19. The CDR3 sequence is CASSSLAGAPGELFF. CDR3 sequence (DNA): TGTGCCAGCAGCTCTCTAGCGGGAGCCCCCGGGGAGCTGTTTTTT.